Shown below are 7 T cell receptor beta chains from a single sample sequenced in a study of blood T cell repertoires in COVID-19. Clones were sequenced by immunoSEQ multiplex PCR, and TCRdb holds only the in-frame ones, with some missing. The sample includes about 110,000 clones, around three quarters of them seen just once. The sequenced material came from peripheral blood. Receptors were obtained from a woman between 55 and 75 years old with acute or convalescent COVID-19.

This chain connects TRBV10-3 to TRBJ1-1; D uncertain. Germline assignment: CDR1 ENHRY and CDR2 SYGVKD. The CDR3 consists of 12 residues. Trimming left V 0 bases short and J 8 bases short, with 7 bases between. CDR3 DNA: TGTGCCATCAGTGAGTCGACTTCCGAAGCTTTCTTT. This translates into CAISESTSEAFF.

This clone was detected ten times or more. This chain joins TRBV30 and TRBJ2-7; 8 bases line up with TRBD2. CDR1 GTSNPN and CDR2 SVGIG come from the germline V gene (reference sequence). V shed 4 bases and J 0 bases; nucleotides not matched to a gene: 2. This CDR3 region has 13 residues. CDR3 nucleotides: TGTGCCTGGAAGCGGGGGCACTCCTACGAGCAGTACTTC. It specifies CAWKRGHSYEQYF.

The chain is built from TRBV4-2 and TRBJ2-2; 7 positions agree with TRBD2. With V trimmed by 0 bases and J by 4 bases, 5 bases remained unmatched. The CDR3 runs 16 residues. CDR1 is LGHNA and CDR2 is YNFKEQ in the germline V gene. The CDR3 DNA reads TGTGCCAGCAGCCAAGACCCCGGGGGGTTCACCGGGGAGCTGTTTTTT. Protein: CASSQDPGGFTGELFF.

The J gene is TRBJ1-4, the V gene TRBV10-3; D gene uncertain. The ends were cut back, 10 bases at V and 7 bases at J, with 13 bases in the middle. Germline V gene lookup returns CDR1 ENHRY and CDR2 SYGVKD. This CDR3 comprises 12 residues. The CDR3 nucleotides read TGTGCCACTGCCGAGTCCGGTGAAAAACTGTTTTTT. It translates to CATAESGEKLFF.

The V gene is TRBV25-1, the J gene TRBJ1-3; the D is unclear. The CDR3 has 13 residues. Trimming removed 7 bases from V and 8 bases from J, with 15 bases in between. Germline V CDR1 and CDR2: MGHDK, SYGVNS. The CDR3 region is CASTRKRADTIYF. The CDR3 nucleotides are TGTGCCAGCACCAGGAAGAGGGCTGACACCATATATTTT.

The rearrangement joins TRBV7-2 to TRBJ2-7; D is perhaps TRBD2 (6 bases). The CDR3 sequence is 12 residues long. Germline-derived CDR1 and CDR2 are SGHTA and FQGNSA. With 7 bases removed from V and 9 bases from J, the gap between germline ends came to 16 bases. CDR3 protein: CASTNNQGGQYF. For the CDR3, the DNA is TGTGCCAGCACCAATAATCAGGGAGGGCAGTACTTC.

Comment on this clone: At the DNA level, this CDR3 is encoded by other sequences in the same sample as well. The genes are TRBV12-3 or TRBV12-4 and TRBJ1-2; TRBD1 matches at 8 bases. V shed 6 bases and J 5 bases; nucleotides not matched to a gene: 5. This CDR3 has 13 amino acids. The CDR3 DNA reads as TGTGCCAGCAGCGCTGGACAGGGATATGGCTACACCTTC. This gives the protein CASSAGQGYGYTF.